This entry features one T cell receptor beta chain sequence. This clone's antigen is unknown. Nothing much larger sits one base from this clone, and base qualities are not available. This sample was included in a study of OX40 agonist ivuxolimab in advanced cancers. Regarding the study in general: The costimulatory receptor OX40 (CD134) was targeted by ivuxolimab, a fully human IgG2 agonistic monoclonal antibody. Intravenous ivuxolimab was administered to patients every 2 weeks at six dose levels: 0.01, 0.1, 0.3, 1.5, 3 and 10 mg/kg. In the dose-escalation cohort, 82.7% of patients were male, and the mean age was roughly 60 years, with a range of about 23 to 85. The paper reports the monotherapy dose-escalation portion (N ≈ 50 patients) of the phase I ivuxolimab trial. Peripheral TCRbeta sequencing was intended to test whether TCR sequence diversity was altered and clonal T-cell expansion was caused by ivuxolimab. Prior anti-PD-1, anti-PD-L1 or anti-CTLA-4 therapy was permitted, and 40% of dose-escalation patients had received checkpoint inhibitors. Of the 52 patients in dose escalation, about 20 had hepatocellular carcinoma, roughly 15 had melanoma, 9 had renal cell carcinoma and 9 had head and neck cancer. Partial responses occurred in three dose-escalation patients: two with cutaneous melanoma and one with hepatocellular carcinoma.

The trial excluded patients who had a history of autoimmune disease or were on systemic immunosuppression. Peripheral blood for TCR sequencing was collected from all dose cohorts at baseline, on cycle 4 day 1, and on cycle 7 day 1. The samples were drawn from a first-in-human, open-label, multicenter phase I dose-escalation trial of ivuxolimab. Adults with locally advanced or metastatic melanoma, renal cell, hepatocellular, or head and neck squamous cell carcinoma were enrolled in the trial. CD4+ and CD8+ T cells were sorted separately from peripheral blood before TCR sequencing. Overall study results and their limits: On average, CD8+ T cells showed more expanded clones than CD4+ T cells after ivuxolimab. In the 0.1-3.0 mg/kg groups, partial responders had among the lowest normalized peripheral clonal expansion, particularly in CD8+ T cells. The antigen specificity of the clonally expanded peripheral T cells was not determined. At doses of 0.1 to 3.0 mg/kg, clonal expansion of both CD4+ and CD8+ blood T cells was observed from baseline to week 6. Low levels of normalized T-cell clonal expansion were also seen in some patients who did not respond.

From its cysteine to its phenylalanine, the CDR3 spans 15 amino acids. Only the CDR3 DNA stays, 45 bases, in frame from base 1. V loses 1 base of germline sequence and J loses 4 bases, and the interval between the two ends is 13 bases. CDR1 and CDR2 are drawn from the germline V gene: MDHEN, SYDVKM. To sequence the TCRbeta CDR3 region, genomic DNA was isolated from the sorted cells. TCRbeta CDR3 regions were sequenced using the immunoSEQ Assay. The immuneACCESS repertoire file appears here via TCRdb, limited to in-frame rearrangements. These files lack a portion of the clones; in checked studies, under half of the deficit traces to unresolved V genes, and the cause of the others is not known. Across this sample there are 55,000 to 65,000 clones, with less than 90% seen only once. Roughly 0.76% of the sample is held by the ten biggest clonotypes.

The sequencing here drew on CD4+ or CD8+ T cells sorted from blood, taken in a trial of the OX40 agonist ivuxolimab. This clonotype was sampled from an adult with an advanced solid tumor such as melanoma, head and neck, liver or kidney cancer. The chain is encoded by TRBV28 joined to TRBJ1-2, with no confidently assigned D gene. The CDR3 protein sequence reads: CASSLYRAAIYGYTF. In nucleotide form, the sequence is TGTGCCAGCAGTTTATACCGGGCAGCCATCTATGGCTACACCTTC.